The TCR beta chain described here comes from a study of T-cell reconstitution after alpha-beta-depleted transplantation in children (dated by TCRdb to 2016 to 2017). With regard to the full study: Using TCR repertoire profiling, the study quantitatively followed how T-cell immune reconstitution unfolded in children after TCRalphabeta/CD19-depleted allogeneic hematopoietic cell transplantation.

To note about this clonotype: The specificity of this receptor is unknown. The record has no base qualities; no much larger clone is one base away.

The label giving this sample's time point can be read as: day 60 (about 2 months) after transplantation. The treatment or condition label for this specimen denotes: allogeneic hematopoietic cell transplantation with graft depleted of TCRalphabeta T cells and CD19 B cells. Transplant recipients were children who received TCRalphabeta/CD19-depleted allogeneic hematopoietic cell grafts. Overall results and qualifications from the work: The apparently early recovery of alphabetaT-cell counts about two months after transplant reportedly depended on only several hundred rapidly expanded clones that came from non-depleted graft cells. Hyperexpanded clone frequencies declined over subsequent months; after one year, T-cell counts and TCRbeta diversity were mostly attributed to newly produced T cells. In some patients, high TCRbeta diversity at day 60 was attributed to recipient T cells and intrathymic progenitors that had survived conditioning.

Library method: PCR. Instrument on record: Illumina HiSeq 2500. To normalize quantification of the TCRbeta repertoire, the TCR libraries were built with molecular barcoding that relied on unique molecular identifiers. In TCRdb, the public reads were trimmed at Q25 with fastp and aligned with MiXCR, with productive beta chains retained. A single entry per CDR3 protein holds the most common genes and DNA from its merged rows. The sample data list roughly 100,000 distinct CDR3 sequences, and approximately 5.4% of these were observed just once. About 6.1% of the sample comes from the top ten. Sequences were derived from PBMCs, mostly from graft donor cells, sampled 60 days after TCRalphabeta/CD19-depleted stem cell transplant. This sequence was found in a female patient aged 2-10 years who had a stem cell transplant for Fanconi anemia, so the T cells may come from the graft donor.

CDR3 loop: CASSKHYGQSAYEQYF. Here is the DNA: TGTGCCAGCAGTAAACACTATGGGCAGTCAGCCTACGAGCAGTACTTC. The V and J segments used are TRBV28 and TRBJ2-7; a confident D gene designation cannot be given. CDR1 and CDR2 were assigned from the germline V gene as MDHEN and SYDVKM. Spanning cysteine to phenylalanine, the CDR3 consists of 16 amino acids. Kept here is only the CDR3 DNA, which spans 48 bases and is read in frame from base 1. Cut back by 5 bases and 2 bases, the V and J ends lie 19 bases apart.